This T cell receptor beta chain comes out of a study of T cells in localized non-small cell lung cancer. Concerning this clone: Its specificity is unknown.

The table came from immunoSEQ multiplex PCR; TCRdb's copy has only in-frame clones and leaves some out. The sample contains approximately 40,000 clones, about 88% of which appear only once. V lost 3 bases to trimming and J lost 2 bases, with 7 bases between them. The CDR3 consists of 14 residues. CDR1 is MDHEN and CDR2 is SYDVKM in the germline V gene. General study points: Tumor trailed uninvolved adjacent lung in T cell clonality, which peaked there. Appearances in adjacent lung were noted for a median around 55 of the top 100 tumor clones.

The V gene is TRBV28, the J gene TRBJ1-4; tentatively, D is TRBD1 (5 bases). The TCR comes from a man aged 18-49 years with stage I lung adenocarcinoma. The material was peripheral blood, obtained before any cancer treatment. In DNA form, the CDR3 reads TGTGCCAGCAGTTTCAGGGCGACTAATGAAAAACTGTTTTTT. This gives the protein CASSFRATNEKLFF.